This T cell receptor (beta chain) was captured by sequencing in a study of control samples from healthy donors and cancer patients. TCRdb keeps only in-frame clones here, not all; method: immunoSEQ multiplex PCR. Of 130,000 or so clones in the sample, approximately 92% were seen once. The TCR comes from a man in his late teens or twenties in good health. The sample was blood.

The CDR3 DNA sequence: TGTGCCAGCAGCCAAGGGGGCGGGCCCCAGCATTTT. Translation: CASSQGGGPQHF. V is TRBV3-1 (or the pseudogene TRBV3-2) and J is TRBJ1-5; maybe TRBD1 (5 bases). The CDR3 sequence is 12 residues long. Germline CDR1 is LGHDT and CDR2 is YNNKEL (reference sequence). The V end was cut by 1 base, the J end by 9 bases, with 7 bases between.